Shown below are 24 T cell receptor beta chains from a single sample sequenced in a study of shared clonotypes between healthy human individuals. The method was immunoSEQ multiplex PCR; TCRdb's version includes in-frame clones alone and lacks a portion of them. The table includes approximately 620,000 clones, 97% detected once. Material: naive CD4+ T cells sorted from blood. As for subset: CD45RA+ positively selected. The receptors were gathered from a woman younger than 45 in good health.

For the CDR3, the DNA is TGCGCCAGCAGCTCCTTAGGCCTAACGGGGGAGACGCAGTATTTT. This codes for CASSSLGLTGETQYF. V usage is TRBV5-1 and J usage is TRBJ2-3, with D tentatively TRBD2 (6 bases). V was trimmed by 3 bases and J by 9 bases, leaving 20 bases between them. The germline CDR1 and CDR2 sequences are SGHRS and YFSETQ. The CDR3 loop spans 15 amino acids. The full variable domain, rest sourced from reference TRBV5-1 and TRBJ2-3, is KAGVTQTPRYLIKTRGQQVTLSCSPISGHRSVSWYQQTPGQGLQFLFEYFSETQRNKGNFPGRFSGRQFSNSRSEMNVSTLELGDSALYLCASSSLGLTGETQYFGPGTRLTVL.

The chain employs TRBV11-2 and TRBJ2-7; D may be TRBD2 (6 bases). CDR3 length: 15 amino acids. Germline CDR1 reads SGHAT; CDR2 reads FQNNGV. The germline V and J ends were trimmed by 6 bases and 5 bases, with 20 bases remaining between them. The CDR3 loop reads CASSELMGGRDEQYF. In DNA, the CDR3 is TGTGCCAGCAGTGAATTGATGGGAGGAAGAGACGAGCAGTACTTC.

The rearrangement uses TRBV10-3 and TRBJ2-1, with TRBD1 matching over 9 bases. V lost 4 bases and J lost 4; bases outside the gene matches: 8. From germline, CDR1 is ENHRY and CDR2 SYGVKD. The CDR3 is 16 amino acids. In DNA, the CDR3 is TGTGCCATCAGTGGACAGGGGGAGACTCCTTACAATGAGCAGTTCTTC. Translating gives CAISGQGETPYNEQFF.

This chain's CDR3 is CASKRTSGTTDTQYF. CDR3 in DNA: TGCGCCAGCAAGAGAACTAGCGGGACCACAGATACGCAGTATTTT. This chain connects TRBV5-1 to TRBJ2-3, with 10 nucleotides matching TRBD2. The CDR3 totals 15 residues. V lost 6 bases to trimming and J lost 2 bases; unmatched junction nucleotides: 6. Germline V gives CDR1 SGHRS, CDR2 YFSETQ.

The chain combines TRBV27 with TRBJ2-7; 7 positions match TRBD2. The CDR3 has 16 residues. Per germline, CDR1 MNHEY and CDR2 SMNVEV (reference sequence). V trimming: 5 bases; J trimming: 0 bases; junction bases outside the gene matches: 10. The CDR3 DNA reads TGTGCCAGCAGTCTGTTCCTGACTAGCTCCTCCTACGAGCAGTACTTC. Its translation: CASSLFLTSSSYEQYF.

The genes are TRBV28 and TRBJ1-5; D is unclear. The CDR3 length is 12 residues. V dropped 6 bases and J dropped 2 bases, with 5 bases sitting between them. Germline V CDR1 and CDR2: MDHEN, SYDVKM. This chain's CDR3 is CASRVGNQPQHF. The CDR3 DNA reads as TGTGCCAGCAGGGTCGGCAATCAGCCCCAGCATTTT.

The V gene is TRBV15, the J gene TRBJ1-4; TRBD1 matches 7 bases. The CDR3 runs 12 residues. V gave up 3 bases and J gave up 8 bases; unmatched junction bases: 0. Germline lookup yields CDR1 LNHNV and CDR2 YYDKDF (reference sequence). The CDR3 nucleotides read TGTGCCACCAGCAGGGACAGGGAAAAACTGTTTTTT. Amino acid sequence: CATSRDREKLFF.

CDR3 region: CASSSGQNYYEQYF. The CDR3 region has the DNA TGTGCCAGCAGCTCCGGACAGAACTACTACGAGCAGTACTTC. The V call is TRBV5-5, the J call TRBJ2-7; D perhaps matches TRBD1 (6 bases). Germline loops: CDR1 SGHKS, CDR2 YYEKEE (reference sequence). V was cut by 3 bases and J by 3 bases, with 13 bases left in between. There are 14 residues in the CDR3.

This chain joins TRBV11-2 and TRBJ2-5; 8 nucleotides agree with TRBD1. The V and J ends lost 5 bases and 1 base, in that order; junction bases with no gene match: 6. The germline CDR1 and CDR2 sequences are SGHAT and FQNNGV. The CDR3 loop spans 15 amino acids. CDR3 in DNA: TGTGCCAGCAGCGTAGCGACAGGGGTCCAAGAGACCCAGTACTTC. Its protein product is CASSVATGVQETQYF.

The chain employs TRBV5-1 and TRBJ2-7; no clear D gene. Germline V gene sequence: CDR1 SGHRS, CDR2 YFSETQ. Trimming removed 3 bases at V and 4 bases at J, with 26 bases between. This CDR3 is built from 18 residues. Here the CDR3 reads CASSSPPSGKVPWYEQYF. The CDR3 nucleotides read TGCGCCAGCAGCTCCCCCCCAAGTGGCAAGGTCCCTTGGTACGAGCAGTACTTC.

V gene TRBV5-1 combines with J gene TRBJ2-7, with TRBD2 matching over 9 bases. J lost 3 bases, V lost 3 bases, and 10 bases had no gene match. The CDR3 has 16 residues. Germline V gene lookup returns CDR1 SGHRS and CDR2 YFSETQ. The chain's CDR3 is CASSWAGWREGYEQYF. DNA of the CDR3: TGCGCCAGCAGCTGGGCCGGTTGGCGGGAGGGCTACGAGCAGTACTTC.

As concerns this clone: In the same sample, other DNA sequences code for this CDR3. This CDR3 reads CASSKSTDTQYF. The CDR3 DNA follows: TGTGCCAGCAGTAAAAGCACAGATACGCAGTATTTT. The V gene is TRBV2, the J gene TRBJ2-3; D unresolved. Germline values: CDR1 SNHLY, CDR2 FYNNEI. Trimming pared 5 bases from V and 0 bases from J, leaving 3 bases between. This CDR3 region has 12 residues.

J is TRBJ2-5 and V is TRBV28, with D possibly called TRBD1 or TRBD2 (5 bases each). From germline, CDR1 is MDHEN and CDR2 SYDVKM. The germline V and J ends were trimmed by 8 bases and 12 bases, with 25 bases remaining between them. This CDR3 spans 14 amino acids. CDR3 in amino acids: CASWGGKSPTREYF. The DNA of the CDR3 is TGTGCCAGCTGGGGCGGAAAGTCTCCTACGAGGGAGTACTTC.

V is TRBV18 and J is TRBJ2-1; D might be TRBD1 (6 bases). This CDR3 is built from 15 residues. Trimming pared 0 bases from V and 8 bases from J, leaving 14 bases between. Germline CDR1 reads KGHSH; CDR2 reads LQKENI. CDR3 sequence reads: CASSPPWSRGDEQFF. The CDR3 region has the DNA TGTGCCAGCTCACCACCGTGGTCCAGGGGAGATGAGCAGTTCTTC. Full variable domain (rest looked up from reference TRBV18 and TRBJ2-1): NAGVMQNPRHLVRRRGQEARLRCSPMKGHSHVYWYRQLPEEGLKFMVYLQKENIIDESGMPKERFSAEFPKEGPSILRIQQVVRGDSAAYFCASSPPWSRGDEQFFGPGTRLTVL.

This sequence joins TRBV10-2 and TRBJ1-1, with D possibly TRBD1 on 6 matching bases. V gave up 6 bases and J gave up 8 bases, with 16 bases separating them. This CDR3 spans 13 amino acids. From germline, CDR1 is WSHSY and CDR2 SAAADI. The CDR3 reads CASRGRGTPEAFF. In nucleotides, the CDR3 is TGCGCCAGCAGGGGCAGGGGTACTCCCGAAGCTTTCTTT.

The CDR3 reads CASSFRDRGVDTQYF. CDR3 DNA: TGCGCCAGCAGCTTTCGGGACAGGGGTGTAGATACGCAGTATTTT. This chain links TRBV5-1 with TRBJ2-3; 10 nucleotides match TRBD1. Germline CDR1 is SGHRS and CDR2 is YFSETQ. V lost 2 bases, J lost 5 bases, and 5 bases stayed unmatched. This CDR3 contains 15 residues. Full variable domain (outside the CDR3, taken from reference TRBV5-1 and TRBJ2-3): KAGVTQTPRYLIKTRGQQVTLSCSPISGHRSVSWYQQTPGQGLQFLFEYFSETQRNKGNFPGRFSGRQFSNSRSEMNVSTLELGDSALYLCASSFRDRGVDTQYFGPGTRLTVL.

This clone was seen once. This chain joins TRBV11-3 and TRBJ2-1; D is ambiguous. V dropped 0 bases and J dropped 7 bases, with 13 bases sitting between them. Germline CDR1 SGHNT, CDR2 YENEEA. The length of the CDR3 is 15 residues. This CDR3 is CASSLEGKGANEQFF. DNA for the CDR3: TGTGCCAGCAGCTTAGAAGGGAAGGGTGCAAATGAGCAGTTCTTC.

The rearrangement uses TRBV7-9 and TRBJ1-2; D perhaps matches TRBD1 (5 bases). The CDR3 sequence is 13 residues long. V lost 3 bases and J 5 bases, leaving 10 bases between the germline ends. Germline CDR1 reads SEHNR; CDR2 reads FQNEAQ (reference sequence). CDR3 in amino acids: CASSLGGVYGYTF. CDR3 DNA sequence: TGTGCCAGCAGCTTGGGAGGGGTATATGGCTACACCTTC.

The J gene is TRBJ1-2, the V gene TRBV14, with 8 bases matching TRBD1. Germline V gene lookup returns CDR1 SGHDN and CDR2 FVKESK. The CDR3 runs 12 residues. V lost 4 bases, J lost 9 bases, and 4 bases stayed unmatched. CDR3 coding DNA: TGTGCCAGCAGCCGACAGGGGTTGAGCTACACCTTC. It specifies CASSRQGLSYTF.

The chain uses TRBV7-8 and TRBJ2-3; a weak D match, TRBD2 (6 bases). This CDR3 region has 17 residues. The ends were cut back, 3 bases at V and 0 bases at J, with 16 bases in the middle. The germline gives CDR1 SGHVS, CDR2 FQNEAQ. In nucleotides, the CDR3 is TGTGCCAGCAGCTTTTACAGCCGGGGGACTAGCACAGATACGCAGTATTTT. This encodes CASSFYSRGTSTDTQYF.

This clone was recorded once. The V gene is TRBV2, the J gene TRBJ2-3; 9 nucleotides align to TRBD1. The trim removed 6 bases at V and 2 bases at J, leaving 6 bases unmatched. The CDR3 sequence is 15 residues long. From germline, CDR1 is SNHLY and CDR2 FYNNEI. The CDR3 DNA reads as TGTGCCAGCAGGAAGACAGGGGGGATCACAGATACGCAGTATTTT. This codes for CASRKTGGITDTQYF. The variable domain in full, completed from reference TRBV2 and TRBJ2-3, reads EPEVTQTPSHQVTQMGQEVILRCVPISNHLYFYWYRQILGQKVEFLVSFYNNEISEKSEIFDDQFSVERPDGSNFTLKIRSTKLEDSAMYFCASRKTGGITDTQYFGPGTRLTVL.

The rearrangement joins TRBV29-1 to TRBJ1-6; D might be TRBD1 (5 bases). Germline V gene sequence: CDR1 SQVTM, CDR2 ANQGSEA. Deletions cut 6 bases from V and 14 bases from J, with 14 bases between. The CDR3 consists of 11 residues. The CDR3 nucleotides are TGCAGCGTAGGCGACAGCCGGGCCCTCCACTTT. It yields the protein CSVGDSRALHF.

The chain uses TRBV5-1 and TRBJ1-1; unclear D gene. The germline gives CDR1 SGHRS, CDR2 YFSETQ. This CDR3 spans 16 amino acids. V lost 5 bases and J lost 4, with 21 bases in between. CDR3 sequence (DNA): TGCGCCAGCAGTAAGACCGGGTCGGTGGCCCCCACTGAAGCTTTCTTT. Its protein is CASSKTGSVAPTEAFF.

Only one count was recorded for this clone. The chain carries TRBV7-3 and TRBJ2-1; TRBD2 aligns across 10 bases. V dropped 0 bases and J dropped 9; count of bases not matched to a gene: 5. The CDR3 spans 15 residues. Germline CDR1 reads SGHTA; CDR2 reads FQGTGA. CDR3 sequence reads: CASSLTASGSSEQFF. The CDR3 nucleotides read TGTGCCAGCAGCTTAACGGCTAGCGGGAGTAGTGAGCAGTTCTTC.